This T cell receptor beta chain came from a study of blood T cell repertoires in COVID-19. Study-level information: Samples representing acute and convalescent COVID-19 were sourced from the United States, Italy and Spain.

Data came from immunoSEQ multiplex PCR; TCRdb stores just in-frame clones and leaves some out. The sample includes about 230,000 clones, around four fifths of them seen just once. With 1 base clipped from V and 4 bases from J, the junction kept 16 bases outside the gene matches. Germline CDR1 reads SGHTA; CDR2 reads FQGTGA. This CDR3 is 19 amino acids long. The sequenced sample consisted of peripheral blood. This receptor was obtained from a woman in her 70s with active or convalescent COVID-19. The V gene is TRBV7-3, the J gene TRBJ1-2, with 9 bases fitting TRBD1. CDR3 DNA: TGTGCCAGCAGCTTAAGAAACCCGGGACAGGGATCGGGAGTCTATGGCTACACCTTC. Its protein product is CASSLRNPGQGSGVYGYTF.